This T cell receptor (beta chain) is drawn from a study of Ad26.COV2.S vaccination and SARS-CoV-2 variants. Germline V CDR1 and CDR2: KGHSH, LQKENI. The V gene lost 8 bases and the J gene lost 7 bases, with 21 bases spanning the gap. This CDR3 has 14 amino acids. This clone appeared once. As yet, its antigen is unknown. General study points: Possibly, TCR breadth and depth analyses underestimated total T cell responses.

TCRdb keeps only in-frame clones here, not all; method: immunoSEQ multiplex PCR. The sample lists roughly 400,000 clones; about 91% were seen once. Treatment of the sample: about 20 received Ad26.COV2.S at low or high dose, single or two shots; 5 received placebo; per-sample allocation not given. After the first vaccine or placebo injection, samples were drawn on day 63. The input for sequencing was peripheral blood, taken in a trial of Ad26.COV2.S vaccine versus placebo. The rearrangement joins TRBV18 to TRBJ2-7, with no clear D. The sequence came from a person between 18 and 65 years old who received the Ad26.COV2.S COVID-19 vaccine or a placebo. In nucleotides, the CDR3 is TGTGCCAGCACCCCTATGGACCAAATGGGGGAGCAGTACTTC. Translation gives CASTPMDQMGEQYF.